What follows is one TCR beta chain and its context. The CDR3 has 15 residues. The germline V gene has CDR1 SGDLS and CDR2 YYNGEE. Trimming took 0 bases from V and 1 from J; bases not matched to a gene: 4. The data stem from a study of cytomegalovirus exposure and HLA in healthy donors. The PCR used 60 Vbeta and 13 Jbeta primers. TCRdb's copy holds only in-frame clones and misses some; the assay was immunoSEQ multiplex PCR. The table shows approximately 73,000 clones, with roughly 79% occurring only once. This sequence was found in a woman aged 35 to 49 in good health and CMV-seropositive. The V call is TRBV9, the J call TRBJ2-7, with 7 bases matching TRBD1. Source material: PBMCs. CDR3 residues: CASSVEGTESYEQYF. CDR3 nucleotides: TGTGCCAGCAGCGTAGAGGGGACAGAATCCTACGAGCAGTACTTC.